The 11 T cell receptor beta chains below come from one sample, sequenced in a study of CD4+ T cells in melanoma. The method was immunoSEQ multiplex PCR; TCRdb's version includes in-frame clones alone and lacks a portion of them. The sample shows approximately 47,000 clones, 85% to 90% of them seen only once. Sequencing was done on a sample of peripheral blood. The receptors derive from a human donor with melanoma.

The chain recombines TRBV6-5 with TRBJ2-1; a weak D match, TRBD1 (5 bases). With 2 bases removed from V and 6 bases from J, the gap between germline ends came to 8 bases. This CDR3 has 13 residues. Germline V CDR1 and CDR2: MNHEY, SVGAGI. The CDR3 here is CASSYQGFNEQFF. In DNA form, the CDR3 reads TGTGCCAGCAGTTACCAGGGATTCAATGAGCAGTTCTTC.

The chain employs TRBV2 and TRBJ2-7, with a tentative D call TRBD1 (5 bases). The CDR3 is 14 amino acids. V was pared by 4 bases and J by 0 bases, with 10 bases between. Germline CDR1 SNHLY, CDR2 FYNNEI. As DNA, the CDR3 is TGTGCCAGCAGTGTTACCCAGGGCTCCTACGAGCAGTACTTC. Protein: CASSVTQGSYEQYF.

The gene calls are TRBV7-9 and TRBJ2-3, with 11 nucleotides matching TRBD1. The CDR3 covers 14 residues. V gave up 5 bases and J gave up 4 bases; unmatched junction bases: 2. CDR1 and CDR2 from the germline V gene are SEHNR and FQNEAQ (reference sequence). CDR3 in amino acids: CASSEGQGADTQYF. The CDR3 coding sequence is TGTGCCAGCAGCGAGGGACAGGGGGCAGATACGCAGTATTTT.

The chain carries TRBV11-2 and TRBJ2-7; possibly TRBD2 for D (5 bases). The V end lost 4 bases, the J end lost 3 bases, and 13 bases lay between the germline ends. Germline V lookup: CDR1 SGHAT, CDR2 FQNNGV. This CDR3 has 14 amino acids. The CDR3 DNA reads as TGTGCCAGCAGCTCTCTTCGTGGACTCTACGAGCAGTACTTC. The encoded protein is CASSSLRGLYEQYF. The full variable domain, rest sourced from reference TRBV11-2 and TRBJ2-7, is EAGVAQSPRYKIIEKRQSVAFWCNPISGHATLYWYQQILGQGPKLLIQFQNNGVVDDSQLPKDRFSAERLKGVDSTLKIQPAKLEDSAVYLCASSSLRGLYEQYFGPGTRLTVT.

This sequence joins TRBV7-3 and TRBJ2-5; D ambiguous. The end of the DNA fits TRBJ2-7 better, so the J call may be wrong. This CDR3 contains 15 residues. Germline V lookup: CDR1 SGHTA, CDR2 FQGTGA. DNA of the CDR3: TGTGCCAGCAGCTTATCTTATGGCAGCGCCTACGAGCAGTACTTC. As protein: CASSLSYGSAYEQYF.

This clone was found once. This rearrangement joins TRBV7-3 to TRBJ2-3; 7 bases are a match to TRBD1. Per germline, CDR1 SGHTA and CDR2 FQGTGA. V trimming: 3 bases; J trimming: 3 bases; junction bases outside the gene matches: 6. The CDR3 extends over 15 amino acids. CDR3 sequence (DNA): TGTGCCAGCAGCTTTTTAAGGGGGCCTACAGATACGCAGTATTTT. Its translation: CASSFLRGPTDTQYF.

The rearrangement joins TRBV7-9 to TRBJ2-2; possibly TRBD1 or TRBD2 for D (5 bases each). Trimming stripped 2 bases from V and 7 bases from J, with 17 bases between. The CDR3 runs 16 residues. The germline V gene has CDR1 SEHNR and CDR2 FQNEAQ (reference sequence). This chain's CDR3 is CASSLPGPAKGGELFF. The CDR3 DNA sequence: TGTGCCAGCAGCTTACCGGGACCCGCAAAGGGCGGGGAGCTGTTTTTT.

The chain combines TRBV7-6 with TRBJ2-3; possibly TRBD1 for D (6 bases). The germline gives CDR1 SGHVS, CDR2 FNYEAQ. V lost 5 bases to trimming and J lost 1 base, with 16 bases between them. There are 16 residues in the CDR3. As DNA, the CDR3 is TGTGCCAGCAGCCCCCAAAGTGCAGGGGGCACAGATACGCAGTATTTT. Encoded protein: CASSPQSAGGTDTQYF.

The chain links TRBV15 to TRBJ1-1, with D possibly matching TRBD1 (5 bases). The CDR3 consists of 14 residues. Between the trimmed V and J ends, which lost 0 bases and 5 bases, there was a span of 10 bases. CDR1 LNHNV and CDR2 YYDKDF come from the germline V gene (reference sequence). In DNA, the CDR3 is TGTGCCACCAGCAGAGATCACGGGGGTACTGAAGCTTTCTTT. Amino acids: CATSRDHGGTEAFF. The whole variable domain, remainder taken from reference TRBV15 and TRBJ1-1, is DAMVIQNPRYQVTQFGKPVTLSCSQTLNHNVMYWYQQKSSQAPKLLFHYYDKDFNNEADTPDNFQSRRPNTSFCFLDIRSPGLGDTAMYLCATSRDHGGTEAFFGQGTRLTVV.

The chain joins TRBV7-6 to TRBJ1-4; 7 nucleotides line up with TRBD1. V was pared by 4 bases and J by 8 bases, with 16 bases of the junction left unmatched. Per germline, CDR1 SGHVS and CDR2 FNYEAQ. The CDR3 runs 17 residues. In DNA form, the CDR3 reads TGTGCCAGCAGCTCCACTATACCAACAGGGGATAACGAAAAACTGTTTTTT. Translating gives CASSSTIPTGDNEKLFF.

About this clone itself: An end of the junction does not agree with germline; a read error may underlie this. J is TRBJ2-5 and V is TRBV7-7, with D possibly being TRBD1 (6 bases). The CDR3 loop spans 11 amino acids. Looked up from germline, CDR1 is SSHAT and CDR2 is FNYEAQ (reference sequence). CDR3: CASSLGGTQYF. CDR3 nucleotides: TGTGCTAGCAGCTTAGGGGGGACCCAGTACTTC. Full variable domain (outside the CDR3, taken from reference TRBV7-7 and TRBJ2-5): GAGVSQSPRYKVTKRGQDVTLRCDPISSHATLYWYQQALGQGPEFLTYFNYEAQPDKSGLPSDRFSAERPEGSISTLTIQRTEQRDSAMYRCASSLGGTQYFGPGTRLLVL.